Given below is one T cell receptor (beta chain) in context. This clone was found a few times. This receptor's antigen is unknown. There are no base qualities to consult, and no much larger clone falls within one base. CDR3 length: 14 amino acids, cysteine to phenylalanine. Of all the DNA, just the CDR3 is kept, 42 bases in frame from base 1. Trimming removed 3 bases from V and 7 bases from J; the gene matches leave 5 bases unexplained. CDR1 and CDR2 were assigned from the germline V gene as SGHDN and FVKESK. CD8 naive samples were CD45RO-negative cells positively selected for CCR7, giving a CD45RA+CCR7+ population that excluded TemRA cells. Donors were healthy HIV-negative adults with no recently reported acute infections or vaccinations. All donors were Caucasian adults living in Nashville, Tennessee, USA. Blood was obtained by leukapheresis, after which PBMCs were separated by Ficoll-Histopaque density gradient centrifugation and cryopreserved in liquid nitrogen vapor phase. Purity and quantity of every magnetically sorted T cell population were checked by analytical flow cytometry. Genomic DNA was isolated from each sorted fraction and quantified by UV absorbance on a Nanodrop 2000c.

Using the deep immunoSEQ assay, TCR CDR3 regions were amplified from genomic DNA by multiplex PCR. Extracted genomic DNA from each cell subset was spread evenly across all wells of several immunoSEQ 96-well plates, with each plate serving as a replicate. Each replicate PCR for sorted subsets received 150 to 250 ng genomic DNA, equal to tens of thousands of T cell genomes. Purified libraries were measured with a Qubit 3.0 fluorometer, size-checked on a Bioanalyzer 2100, and measured again with the KAPA Library Quantification kit. Each immunoSEQ 96-well plate was sequenced on its own single-read 150-cycle Illumina NextSeq 550 flow cell. Per the source publication's procedure: Because only junctional sequences without quality scores were contained in the immunoSEQ output, filtering matching that applied to full-length reads could not be performed. To assign V/J genes and CDR3, sequences were annotated using PyIR, a Python wrapper for IgBLAST v1.9, with IMGT germline references. Reads were removed for weak V/J assignments (E-value above 1e-6), missing CDR3, stop codons, out-of-frame junctions, or ambiguous translated residues. A V3J clonotype was defined by an identical inferred V gene, J gene, and CDR3 amino acid sequence. The percentage overlap between two repertoires was calculated by dividing the number of shared unique clonotypes by the size of the smaller repertoire. RTK rarefaction, the Chao1 estimator, and Recon v2.1 estimates of unobserved clonotypes were used to assess repertoire richness. Generation probabilities for all TCRbeta clonotypes obtained by the gDNA method from a handful of donors were computed using OLGA. This is the immuneACCESS table as TCRdb keeps it, with only in-frame sequences that have V and J called. A part of the clones is gone; compared with another copy, unresolved V genes explain less than half, and the rest is unexplained. That table is the source of V, J and clone size, and D and trimming were worked out from the DNA. The sample table shows about 1.9 million clones, and around 93% are seen once. About 1.7% of the sample goes to the ten largest clones.

The sample originates from a study of shared clonotypes between healthy human individuals (TCRdb year 2020). Turning to the overall study: A couple of women and a few men aged 18 to 49 years were included in the cohort. Libraries were prepared and TCR repertoires were sequenced by different laboratories using diverse techniques, in order to increase sequencing depth and limit assay-specific biases. Each donor's leukapheresis produced roughly between about 0.8 and 8.9 billion PBMCs. For each donor, three plates each were used for CD4 naive and CD4 memory, two plates were used for CD8 naive, and one plate was used for CD8 memory. To estimate repertoire size and how much clonotype sharing occurs between individuals, the study deeply sequenced the blood TCR repertoires of roughly 5 healthy adults. Findings and caveats that apply to the study as a whole: The small number of donors limited the genetic and exposure-history diversity represented. Incomplete sequencing was indicated by rarefaction of sorted-subset datasets, despite the large sequencing depth. Sampling was restricted to blood, and TCR repertoires in tissue are likely to differ from TCR repertoires in blood. Compared with non-shared clonotypes, clonotypes shared by all four sorted-subset donors had higher generation probabilities. Pairwise subsampling led to the expectation that sequencing depth would affect the degree of clonotype sharing among donors. Estimated clonotype richness was generally larger for naive than for memory subsets. Across a handful of donors, approximately 5% of naive CD4, approximately 4% of naive CD8, approximately 2.5% of memory CD4, and over 0.35% of memory CD8 clonotypes were shared.

Sequencing input: naive CD8+ T cells from PBMCs. The sample's cell subset or site label, in plain terms: CD45RA+CCR7+. The chain uses TRBV14 and TRBJ1-2; 10 bases in the junction line up with TRBD1. The sequence was collected from a man aged 18-30 years in good health. Some clones in this sample may be carry-over from other donors' samples. The DNA reads as follows: TGTGCCAGCAGCCACGTGACAGGGGGCGTTGGCTACACCTTC. Its translation is CASSHVTGGVGYTF.